Presented here are 30 T cell receptor beta chains from one specimen sequenced in a study of human T cells and chemical hapten exposure (dated by TCRdb to the early 2020s). The sample's time point, from its label and the paper: patch test 1, 2 weeks after DPC sensitization. The treatment or condition label, read with the paper, signifies: therapeutic diphenylcyclopropenone sensitization with weekly scalp DPC. Libraries were prepared through RACE. TCRdb lists the instrument as NextSeq 500. The raw public data were reprocessed by TCRdb itself: fastp quality trimming at Q25, MiXCR clonotype calling, in-frame beta chains only. Entries are consolidated by CDR3 protein sequence, retaining the most common genes and DNA. The table for this sample lists around 100,000 distinct CDR3 sequences; 9.5% to 11% of them were counted only once. The top ten constitute 3% to 4.5% of the sample. The source material was whole blood, sampled in connection with sensitization to the hapten diphenylcyclopropenone (DPC). These receptors were obtained from a woman aged 35 to 49 with alopecia areata. Some clones in this sample may be carry-over from other donors' samples.

This clonotype was picked up a small number of times. V usage is TRBV24-1 and J usage is TRBJ2-3, with D perhaps matching TRBD2 (5 bases). Trimming left V 6 bases short and J 2 bases short, with 17 bases between. CDR3 length: 16 amino acids. Germline V lookup: CDR1 KGHDR, CDR2 SFDVKD. The CDR3 reads CATSPRGRLNTDTQYF. CDR3 nucleotide sequence: TGTGCCACCAGTCCACGGGGTCGTTTGAACACAGATACGCAGTATTTT.

This clonotype was counted a few times. This chain links TRBV15 with TRBJ2-5, with 11 bases fitting TRBD2. J was trimmed by 7 bases and V by 6 bases; bases with no gene match: 4. The CDR3 covers 13 residues. Per germline, CDR1 LNHNV and CDR2 YYDKDF (reference sequence). Here the CDR3 reads CATRSGTSGTQYF. The CDR3 DNA reads as TGTGCCACCAGATCCGGGACTAGCGGGACCCAGTACTTC.

This clonotype was counted ten times or more. The genes are TRBV7-2 and TRBJ2-3; D not certain. This CDR3 region has 12 residues. In germline, CDR1 is SGHTA, CDR2 FQGNSA. Trimming stripped 3 bases from V and 1 base from J, with 2 bases between. The CDR3, as DNA: TGTGCCAGCAGCTTCGGCACAGATACGCAGTATTTT. This gives the protein CASSFGTDTQYF.

This clonotype was seen ten or more times. The chain combines TRBV5-1 with TRBJ1-2, with 7 bases fitting TRBD1. The CDR3 covers 13 residues. Germline assignment: CDR1 SGHRS and CDR2 YFSETQ. Trimming cost V 6 bases and J 8 bases; bases outside gene matches: 10. The CDR3 sequence: CASTYDRAWGYTF. The DNA for the CDR3 is TGCGCCAGCACCTATGACAGGGCTTGGGGCTACACCTTC.

Note on this clonotype: Possible read error: a much larger clone is one base away. This chain connects TRBV20-1 to TRBJ2-4, with TRBD1 matching over 10 bases. After removal of 1 base from V and 8 bases from J, the junction contained 8 bases not matched to a gene. CDR3 size: 15 residues. Germline V gives CDR1 DFQATT, CDR2 SNEGSKA (reference sequence). CDR3 loop: CSARAPTGGAHIQYF. Written as DNA, the CDR3 is TGCAGTGCTAGAGCCCCGACAGGGGGCGCGCACATTCAGTACTTC.

There are many counts of this clonotype. CDR3 DNA: TGTGCCAGCAGCCAAGCCCCCGCAGGGGGCAAGGGTAACTATGGCTACACCTTC. Translated, it gives CASSQAPAGGKGNYGYTF. The J gene is TRBJ1-2, the V gene TRBV4-2; 8 bases match TRBD1. Germline V gene lookup returns CDR1 LGHNA and CDR2 YNFKEQ. Germline trimming cut 1 base from V and 1 base from J; bases unmatched to any gene: 11. This CDR3 spans 18 amino acids.

This clonotype appeared a few times. The gene calls are TRBV5-1 and TRBJ2-5; maybe TRBD1 (6 bases). There are 15 residues in the CDR3. Trimming took off 0 bases at V and 5 bases at J, with 14 bases between the two ends. CDR1 is SGHRS and CDR2 is YFSETQ in the germline V gene. In DNA, the CDR3 is TGCGCCAGCAGCTTGGGCACCAGGGGCCTGGAGACCCAGTACTTC. Encoded protein: CASSLGTRGLETQYF.

This clonotype appeared many times. The CDR3 spells CASSLAQGARGYTF. CDR3 in DNA: TGTGCCAGCAGTTTAGCGCAGGGGGCGAGGGGCTACACCTTC. The chain employs TRBV12-3 or TRBV12-4 and TRBJ1-2; 8 bases map to TRBD1. The CDR3 totals 14 residues. The junction had 5 bases not matched to a gene; V was cut back by 0 bases and J by 8 bases.

This clonotype was counted many times. The V gene is TRBV29-1, the J gene TRBJ2-2; perhaps TRBD2 as D (5 bases). Trimming shortened V by 6 bases and J by 4 bases, and 15 bases separated the two germline ends. Germline V lookup: CDR1 SQVTM, CDR2 ANQGSEA. The CDR3 extends over 14 amino acids. The CDR3 region is CSVSSGLTTGELFF. For the CDR3, the DNA is TGCAGCGTGTCCTCAGGACTTACCACCGGGGAGCTGTTTTTT.

The V and J genes are TRBV6-2 or TRBV6-3 and TRBJ2-2; TRBD2 agrees at 12 bases. This CDR3 comprises 20 residues. Trimming took 1 base from V and 2 from J; bases not matched to a gene: 11. The V gene's germline CDR1 is MNHEY and CDR2 SVGEGT. This CDR3 reads CASSYWIQPSGRDNTGELFF. The CDR3 nucleotides read TGTGCCAGCAGTTACTGGATTCAGCCTAGCGGGAGGGACAACACCGGGGAGCTGTTTTTT.

Ten or more counts support this clonotype. V usage is TRBV11-2 and J usage is TRBJ1-5; maybe TRBD1 (5 bases). Trimming pared 2 bases from V and 7 bases from J, leaving 9 bases between. Germline V gene lookup returns CDR1 SGHAT and CDR2 FQNNGV. This CDR3 has 13 amino acids. The CDR3, as DNA: TGTGCCAGCAGCTTACGGGGGGACCAGCCCCAGCATTTT. Translation gives CASSLRGDQPQHF.

The gene calls are TRBV9 and TRBJ2-7; D call uncertain. Germline CDR1 reads SGDLS; CDR2 reads YYNGEE. The CDR3 covers 11 residues. V was shortened by 7 bases and J by 2 bases, with 7 bases between the two germline ends. The CDR3 loop reads CASGRAYEQYF. CDR3 coding DNA: TGTGCCAGCGGAAGGGCCTACGAGCAGTACTTC. Variable domain in full (rest from reference TRBV9 and TRBJ2-7): DSGVTQTPKHLITATGQRVTLRCSPRSGDLSVYWYQQSLDQGLQFLIQYYNGEERAKGNILERFSAQQFPDLHSELNLSSLELGDSALYFCASGRAYEQYFGPGTRLTVT.

The table lists this clonotype with a few counts. J is TRBJ2-3 and V is TRBV7-2; D uncertain. The CDR3 has 14 amino acids. Trimming pared 2 bases from V and 3 bases from J, leaving 9 bases between. Germline values: CDR1 SGHTA, CDR2 FQGNSA. CDR3 residues: CASSLLRATDTQYF. The CDR3 nucleotides read TGTGCCAGCAGCTTACTTAGGGCAACAGATACGCAGTATTTT.

This clonotype has just a few counts. The rearrangement uses TRBV7-2 and TRBJ2-7; 7 bases map to TRBD1. Unmatched junction bases numbered 12, after V lost 4 bases and J lost 3 bases. The CDR3 extends over 16 amino acids. In germline, CDR1 is SGHTA, CDR2 FQGNSA. CDR3 bases: TGTGCCAGCAGCTCGACCCCCCGACAGGGCTTCTACGAGCAGTACTTC. Amino acids: CASSSTPRQGFYEQYF.

This clonotype was detected a few times. J is TRBJ1-3 and V is TRBV20-1; 10 bases align to TRBD1. J gave up 7 bases and V 6 bases, and 9 bases lay outside the gene matches. Germline CDR1 reads DFQATT; CDR2 reads SNEGSKA (reference sequence). CDR3 size: 14 residues. The CDR3 DNA sequence: TGCAGTGCACCAGGACGGGACAGGGGTAACACCATATATTTT. Protein: CSAPGRDRGNTIYF.

J is TRBJ1-1 and V is TRBV20-1, with D perhaps matching TRBD1 (5 bases). CDR3 length: 14 amino acids. CDR1 and CDR2 from the germline V gene are DFQATT and SNEGSKA (reference sequence). V was shortened by 3 bases and J by 5 bases, with 16 bases between the two germline ends. The chain's CDR3 is CSARKTVGRTEAFF. CDR3 DNA: TGCAGTGCTAGGAAGACAGTAGGGCGAACTGAAGCTTTCTTT.

Ten or more counts support this clonotype. The chain uses TRBV3-1 and TRBJ2-7; a possible D gene is TRBD2 (6 bases). Per germline, CDR1 LGHDT and CDR2 YNNKEL (reference sequence). The CDR3 contains 13 residues. V lost 5 bases to trimming and J lost 3 bases, with 11 bases between them. The CDR3 sequence is CASSWLRDYEQYF. The CDR3 coding sequence is TGTGCCAGCAGCTGGTTGCGGGACTACGAGCAGTACTTC.

V usage is TRBV5-6 and J usage is TRBJ2-7; D not resolved. Trimming cost V 4 bases and J 6 bases, with 17 bases left between them. Germline CDR1 reads SGHDT; CDR2 reads YYEEEE. The CDR3 spans 14 residues. The CDR3 region has the DNA TGTGCCAGCAGCCCCACGGATGGTAGGGTCGAGCAGTACTTC. Its translation is CASSPTDGRVEQYF.

This clonotype occurred many times. The V call is TRBV28, the J call TRBJ2-1, with D perhaps TRBD2 (5 bases). Deletions cut 7 bases from V and 6 bases from J, with 25 bases between. The CDR3 has 17 residues. Germline V CDR1 and CDR2: MDHEN, SYDVKM. The CDR3 DNA sequence: TGTGCCAGCACCACAAGGACGTTGGAACTACGGGGCAATGAGCAGTTCTTC. Its protein product is CASTTRTLELRGNEQFF.

This clonotype was counted a few times. The chain links TRBV2 to TRBJ2-2; D possibly corresponds to TRBD1 (6 bases). The CDR3 has 14 amino acids. Looked up from germline, CDR1 is SNHLY and CDR2 is FYNNEI. V lost 9 bases and J 4 bases, leaving 15 bases between the germline ends. The CDR3 sequence is CASLSPGATGELFF. DNA of the CDR3: TGTGCCAGTCTTAGTCCAGGGGCCACCGGGGAGCTGTTTTTT.

There are many counts of this clonotype. J is TRBJ2-5 and V is TRBV28, with 12 bases aligning to TRBD2. The V gene's germline CDR1 is MDHEN and CDR2 SYDVKM. The CDR3 runs 15 residues. After removal of 5 bases from V and 1 base from J, the junction contained 2 bases not matched to a gene. The CDR3 nucleotides are TGTGCCAGCAGTGCTAGCGGGAGGGCCCAAGAGACCCAGTACTTC. This sequence encodes CASSASGRAQETQYF. The variable domain in full, with the rest retrieved from reference TRBV28 and TRBJ2-5, is DVKVTQSSRYLVKRTGEKVFLECVQDMDHENMFWYRQDPGLGLRLIYFSYDVKMKEKGDIPEGYSVSREKKERFSLILESASTNQTSMYLCASSASGRAQETQYFGPGTRLLVL.

Concerning this clonotype itself: The CDR3 carries no conserved terminal phenylalanine or tryptophan, so it likely arises from a read error. The V gene is TRBV6-4, the J gene TRBJ2-1; 8 bases fit TRBD1. Trimming at V came to 3 bases and at J to 6 bases, leaving 4 bases not matched to a gene. The CDR3 length is 14 residues. Germline V gene lookup returns CDR1 MRHNA and CDR2 SNTAGT. The CDR3: CASSEQGATNEQFS. CDR3 nucleotides: TGTGCCAGCAGTGAGCAGGGGGCGACCAATGAGCAGTTCTCC.

This clonotype was detected a few times. The J gene is TRBJ1-4, the V gene TRBV6-6; TRBD1 is a possible D gene (5 bases). This CDR3 contains 15 residues. The germline V gene encodes CDR1 MNHNY and CDR2 SVGAGI (reference sequence). Trimming cost V 7 bases and J 13 bases, with 25 bases left between them. The CDR3 here is CASKSRGTRSVGLFF. The CDR3 DNA is TGTGCCAGCAAAAGTCGAGGGACTCGGTCTGTAGGACTGTTTTTT.

V usage is TRBV7-2 and J usage is TRBJ2-5; a weak D match, TRBD1 (6 bases). V lost 5 bases and J 7 bases, leaving 17 bases between the germline ends. CDR1 and CDR2 from the germline V gene are SGHTA and FQGNSA. CDR3 length: 14 residues. CDR3 bases: TGTGCCAGCAGCCCCGATGGGGGCCTGTGGACCCAGTACTTC. It is translated as CASSPDGGLWTQYF.

There are a few counts of this clonotype. The chain has TRBV25-1 and TRBJ1-1; D not certain. CDR3 length equals 15 residues. The V gene lost 5 bases and the J gene lost 1 base, with 14 bases spanning the gap. CDR1 and CDR2 (germline): MGHDK, SYGVNS. CDR3 sequence (DNA): TGTGCCAGCAGTCTGGGAGGGCGGGGGAACACTGAAGCTTTCTTT. Amino acid sequence: CASSLGGRGNTEAFF.

The chain combines TRBV12-3 or TRBV12-4 with TRBJ2-5, with TRBD1 matching over 7 bases. V lost 8 bases and J lost 1; bases outside the gene matches: 4. This CDR3 has 13 amino acids. The CDR3 DNA reads as TGTGCCAGCTGCCGGGACAGCCAAGAGACCCAGTACTTC. It is translated as CASCRDSQETQYF.

This clonotype was seen many times. The chain joins TRBV28 to TRBJ1-1; 7 bases fit TRBD1. V trimming: 2 bases; J trimming: 7 bases; junction bases outside the gene matches: 13. From germline, CDR1 is MDHEN and CDR2 SYDVKM. The CDR3 has 16 amino acids. The CDR3, as DNA: TGTGCCAGCAGTTTACAACACCTCACAGGGGACAATGAAGCTTTCTTT. This gives the protein CASSLQHLTGDNEAFF.

This clonotype was found a few times. The rearrangement joins TRBV7-6 to TRBJ1-5, with TRBD1 matching 7 bases. V lost 5 bases to trimming and J lost 1 base; unmatched junction nucleotides: 11. The germline gives CDR1 SGHVS, CDR2 FNYEAQ. This CDR3 is 17 amino acids long. CDR3 DNA sequence: TGTGCCAGCAGCCAGAGTTTAGGGGGCAGAAGCAATCAGCCCCAGCATTTT. Translated, it gives CASSQSLGGRSNQPQHF.

This clonotype was seen many times. V usage is TRBV4-3 and J usage is TRBJ2-7; D ambiguous. Germline values: CDR1 LGHNA, CDR2 YSLEER. This CDR3 region has 16 residues. V gave up 1 base and J gave up 1 base, with 14 bases separating them. CDR3 protein: CASSQVRVGDSYEQYF. The CDR3 DNA is TGCGCCAGCAGCCAAGTGCGCGTTGGGGATTCCTACGAGCAGTACTTC.

This clonotype has a handful of counts. The J gene is TRBJ1-5, the V gene TRBV13; 7 nucleotides align to TRBD1. V dropped 0 bases and J dropped 7; count of bases not matched to a gene: 6. Looked up from germline, CDR1 is PRHDT and CDR2 is FYEKMQ (reference sequence). The CDR3 is made up of 15 amino acids. The CDR3 DNA follows: TGTGCCAGCAGCTTAGGCCCGGCACAGGGGCAGCCCCAGCATTTT. The encoded protein is CASSLGPAQGQPQHF.